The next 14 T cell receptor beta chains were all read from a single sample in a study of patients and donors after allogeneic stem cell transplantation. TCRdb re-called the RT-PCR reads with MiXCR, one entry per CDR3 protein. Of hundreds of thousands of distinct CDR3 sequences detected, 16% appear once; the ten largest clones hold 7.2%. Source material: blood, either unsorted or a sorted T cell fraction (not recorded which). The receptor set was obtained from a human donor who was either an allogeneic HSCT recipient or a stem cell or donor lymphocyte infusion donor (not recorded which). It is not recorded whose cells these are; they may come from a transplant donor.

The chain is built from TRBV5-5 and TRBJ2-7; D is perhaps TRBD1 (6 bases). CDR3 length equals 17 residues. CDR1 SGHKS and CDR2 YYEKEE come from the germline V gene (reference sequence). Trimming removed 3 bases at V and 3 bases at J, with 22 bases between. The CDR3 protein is CASSSLSSGTHHYEQYF. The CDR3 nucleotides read TGTGCCAGCAGCTCCCTAAGCTCCGGGACACACCACTACGAGCAGTACTTC.

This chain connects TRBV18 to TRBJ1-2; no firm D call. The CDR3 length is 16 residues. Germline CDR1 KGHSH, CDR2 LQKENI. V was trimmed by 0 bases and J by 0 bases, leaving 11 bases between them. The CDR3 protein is CASSPPLEYPNYGYTF. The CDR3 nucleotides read TGTGCCAGCTCACCACCCTTGGAGTATCCTAACTATGGCTACACCTTC.

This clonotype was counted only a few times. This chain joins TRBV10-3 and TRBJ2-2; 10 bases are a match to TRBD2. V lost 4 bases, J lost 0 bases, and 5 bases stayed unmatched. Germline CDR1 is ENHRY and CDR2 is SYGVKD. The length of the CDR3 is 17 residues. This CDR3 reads CAISVRLAGTNTGELFF. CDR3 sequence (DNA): TGTGCCATCAGTGTCCGACTAGCGGGCACGAACACCGGGGAGCTGTTTTTT.

The CDR3 DNA follows: TGTGCCAGCAGTGAGCGGGGGGATCCCTACGAGCAGTACTTC. It codes for CASSERGDPYEQYF. The chain is built from TRBV6-1 and TRBJ2-7, with 8 nucleotides matching TRBD2. Germline CDR1 MNHNS, CDR2 SASEGT. V shed 3 bases and J 2 bases; nucleotides not matched to a gene: 3. The CDR3 sequence is 14 residues long.

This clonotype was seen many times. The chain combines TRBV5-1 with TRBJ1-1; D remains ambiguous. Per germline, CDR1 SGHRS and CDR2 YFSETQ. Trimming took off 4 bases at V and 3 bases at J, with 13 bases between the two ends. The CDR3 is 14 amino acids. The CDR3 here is CASSPRAWDTEAFF. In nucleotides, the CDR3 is TGCGCCAGCAGCCCTCGGGCGTGGGACACTGAAGCTTTCTTT.

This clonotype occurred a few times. For the CDR3, the DNA is TGCAGCGTCTGGGGGACAGGGGGCTACAATGAGCAGTTCTTC. This encodes CSVWGTGGYNEQFF. This chain links TRBV29-1 with TRBJ2-1, with 11 bases matching TRBD1. V lost 6 bases to trimming and J lost 3 bases; unmatched junction nucleotides: 4. The germline CDR1 and CDR2 sequences are SQVTM and ANQGSEA. The CDR3 extends over 14 amino acids.

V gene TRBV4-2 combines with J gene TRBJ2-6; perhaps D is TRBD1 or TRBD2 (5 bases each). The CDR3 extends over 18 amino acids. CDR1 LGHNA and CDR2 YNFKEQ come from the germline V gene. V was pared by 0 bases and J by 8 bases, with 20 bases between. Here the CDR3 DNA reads TGTGCCAGCAGCCAAGAAAGTCTCCAGGGACGTAAGTCCAACGTCCTGACTTTC. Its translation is CASSQESLQGRKSNVLTF.

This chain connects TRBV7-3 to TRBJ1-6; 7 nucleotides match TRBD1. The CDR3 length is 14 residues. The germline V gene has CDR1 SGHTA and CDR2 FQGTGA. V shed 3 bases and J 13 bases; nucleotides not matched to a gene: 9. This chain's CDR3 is CASSFGQAQGPLHF. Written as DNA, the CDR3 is TGTGCCAGCAGCTTCGGACAGGCCCAGGGGCCCCTCCACTTT.

The CDR3 DNA reads as TGTGCCTGGGAACAGACAGGGAGATCTGTAAAACTGTTTTTT. Amino acids: CAWEQTGRSVKLFF. The rearrangement joins TRBV30 to TRBJ1-4; 7 bases align to TRBD1. V lost 5 bases to trimming and J lost 10 bases; unmatched junction nucleotides: 13. This CDR3 is built from 14 residues. Germline CDR1 and CDR2: GTSNPN and SVGIG (reference sequence).

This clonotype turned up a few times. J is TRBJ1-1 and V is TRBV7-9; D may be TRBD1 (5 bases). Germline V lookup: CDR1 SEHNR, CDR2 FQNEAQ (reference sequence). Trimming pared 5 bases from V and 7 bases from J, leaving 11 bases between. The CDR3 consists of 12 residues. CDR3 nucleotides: TGTGCCAGCAGCCCCGGGGCGAATGAAGCTTTCTTT. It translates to CASSPGANEAFF.

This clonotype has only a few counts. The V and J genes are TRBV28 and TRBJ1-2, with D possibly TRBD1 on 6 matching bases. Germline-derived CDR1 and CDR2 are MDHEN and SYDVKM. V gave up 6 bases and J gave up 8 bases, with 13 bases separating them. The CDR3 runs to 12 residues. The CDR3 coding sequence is TGTGCCAGCAGCCTAGGGGGGCAAGGCTACACCTTC. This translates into CASSLGGQGYTF.

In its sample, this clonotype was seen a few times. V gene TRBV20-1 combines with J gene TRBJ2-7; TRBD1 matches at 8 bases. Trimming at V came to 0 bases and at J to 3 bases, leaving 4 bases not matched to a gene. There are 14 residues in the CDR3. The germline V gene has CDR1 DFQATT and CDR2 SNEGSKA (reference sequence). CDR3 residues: CSARDLQGVYEQYF. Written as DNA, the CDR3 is TGCAGTGCTAGAGATTTACAGGGGGTCTACGAGCAGTACTTC.

CDR3 DNA: TGTGCCAGCAGCCATGATGGTAGCAATCAGCCCCAGCATTTT. It is translated as CASSHDGSNQPQHF. This chain uses TRBV11-2 with TRBJ1-5; D not certain. Germline-derived CDR1 and CDR2 are SGHAT and FQNNGV. This CDR3 region has 14 residues. The germline V and J ends were trimmed by 5 bases and 0 bases, with 8 bases remaining between them.

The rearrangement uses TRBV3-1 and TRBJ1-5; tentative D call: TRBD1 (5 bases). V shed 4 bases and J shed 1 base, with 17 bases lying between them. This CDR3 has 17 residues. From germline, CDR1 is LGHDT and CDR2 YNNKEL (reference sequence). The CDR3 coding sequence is TGTGCCAGCAGCCCACAACGGGGGGGGGAGAGCAATCAGCCCCAGCATTTT. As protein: CASSPQRGGESNQPQHF.